This T cell receptor beta chain comes out of a study of T-cell memory formation after mild COVID-19. Whole-study results and caveats: Clones that shrank (day 15 to 85) were balanced CD4/CD8, whereas later expanders leaned CD4+.

Germline CDR1 and CDR2: SGDLS and YYNGEE. The V end lost 0 bases, the J end lost 7 bases, and 13 bases lay between the germline ends. This CDR3 comprises 14 residues. TCRalpha and TCRbeta libraries used 5'RACE with constant-segment primers and UMIs. TCRdb re-analysed the 5' RACE reads in MiXCR, keeping a single row per CDR3 protein. Of about 610,000 distinct CDR3 sequences in the sample, around 15% were seen once. A word on this clonotype: What it binds is not known.

This TCR derives from an adult woman who had mild COVID-19 (a few samples of this study predate the infection). Cell type and time point are not known. J is TRBJ1-1 and V is TRBV9; D ambiguous. The sequenced sample consisted of PBMCs or a T cell subset sorted from them (not recorded which). The CDR3 region is CASSVGTVSSEAFF. As DNA, the CDR3 is TGTGCCAGCAGCGTAGGTACAGTGTCGAGTGAAGCTTTCTTT.